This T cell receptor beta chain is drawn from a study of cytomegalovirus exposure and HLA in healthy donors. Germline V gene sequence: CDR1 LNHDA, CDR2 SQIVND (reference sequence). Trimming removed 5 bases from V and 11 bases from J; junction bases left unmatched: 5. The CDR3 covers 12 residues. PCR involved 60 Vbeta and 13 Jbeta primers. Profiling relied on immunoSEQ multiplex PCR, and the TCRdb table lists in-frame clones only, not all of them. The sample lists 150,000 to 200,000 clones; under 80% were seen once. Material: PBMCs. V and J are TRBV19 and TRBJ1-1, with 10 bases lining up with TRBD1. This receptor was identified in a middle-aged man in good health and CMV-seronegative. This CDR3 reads CASSLPGQGAFF. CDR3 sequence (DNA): TGTGCCAGTAGTCTCCCGGGACAGGGGGCTTTCTTT.